The 19 T cell receptor beta chains given below trace back to one sample, sequenced in a study of blood T cell repertoires in COVID-19. Here immunoSEQ multiplex PCR was the method, and the copy in TCRdb shows in-frame clones only, minus some. The table records some 160,000 clones, roughly 85% of them present only once. The specimen sequenced was peripheral blood. These TCRs come from a woman over 75 with acute or convalescent COVID-19.

V is TRBV7-9 and J is TRBJ2-2; D call uncertain. Trimming removed 6 bases from V and 7 bases from J, with 12 bases in between. The CDR3 extends over 13 amino acids. CDR1 is SEHNR, CDR2 FQNEAQ, per germline (reference sequence). CDR3 amino acids: CASSLMVRGELFF. The CDR3 coding sequence is TGTGCCAGCAGTCTAATGGTCCGCGGGGAGCTGTTTTTT.

The V gene is TRBV5-1, the J gene TRBJ2-1, with 8 bases that match TRBD1. CDR1 SGHRS and CDR2 YFSETQ come from the germline V gene. Losses at the gene ends were 3 bases for V and 4 bases for J; bases not matched to a gene: 6. CDR3 length equals 15 residues. CDR3 DNA: TGCGCCAGCAGCTCGTTAAGACAGGGGTACAATGAGCAGTTCTTC. Its protein is CASSSLRQGYNEQFF.

The V call is TRBV2, the J call TRBJ1-1, with 9 bases that match TRBD1. The junction had 4 bases not matched to a gene; V was cut back by 8 bases and J by 9 bases. The germline V gene encodes CDR1 SNHLY and CDR2 FYNNEI. This CDR3 region has 11 residues. The CDR3 here is CASGTGWKAFF. CDR3 in DNA: TGTGCCAGCGGGACAGGGTGGAAAGCTTTCTTT.

J is TRBJ2-5 and V is TRBV29-1; 9 nucleotides match TRBD2. The CDR3 is 14 amino acids. V lost 4 bases to trimming and J lost 2 bases; unmatched junction nucleotides: 5. CDR1 SQVTM and CDR2 ANQGSEA come from the germline V gene. The CDR3 DNA reads TGCAGCGTTGGAACTGCGGGGGGGCAAGAGACCCAGTACTTC. This codes for CSVGTAGGQETQYF.

This chain joins TRBV5-6 and TRBJ2-7, with no clear D. Germline V gene sequence: CDR1 SGHDT, CDR2 YYEEEE. CDR3 length: 15 residues. The V end lost 3 bases, the J end lost 1 base, and 14 bases lay between the germline ends. The CDR3 region is CASSSRHWSSYEQYF. CDR3 DNA sequence: TGTGCCAGCAGCTCCCGACATTGGTCATCCTACGAGCAGTACTTC.

In this sample, this clone turned up a few times. The chain links TRBV10-1 to TRBJ1-5; D may be TRBD1 (6 bases). V was trimmed by 10 bases and J by 5 bases, leaving 15 bases between them. CDR3 length: 13 residues. Germline lookup yields CDR1 WNHNN and CDR2 SYGVQD (reference sequence). The CDR3 nucleotides read TGCGCCACTCTGGGGGGGGCGGATCAGCCCCAGCATTTT. It yields the protein CATLGGADQPQHF.

The chain recombines TRBV3-1 (or the pseudogene TRBV3-2) with TRBJ1-4; 7 bases are shared with TRBD1. This CDR3 comprises 15 residues. The J segment lost 7 bases and the V segment lost 4 bases, leaving 9 bases of the junction unmatched. Germline V gene sequence: CDR1 LGHDT, CDR2 YNNKEL (reference sequence). CDR3 region: CASSPGQSVAEKLFF. In nucleotides, the CDR3 is TGTGCCAGCAGCCCGGGACAGTCGGTCGCTGAAAAACTGTTTTTT.

The rearrangement joins TRBV9 to TRBJ2-3; 10 nucleotides align to TRBD2. The germline CDR1 and CDR2 sequences are SGDLS and YYNGEE. The V and J ends lost 3 bases and 4 bases, in that order; junction bases with no gene match: 11. This CDR3 is 17 amino acids long. The CDR3 here is CASSAPGTSEAPDTQYF. For the CDR3, the DNA is TGTGCCAGCAGCGCCCCCGGGACTAGCGAGGCACCAGATACGCAGTATTTT. Variable domain in full (rest from reference TRBV9 and TRBJ2-3): DSGVTQTPKHLITATGQRVTLRCSPRSGDLSVYWYQQSLDQGLQFLIQYYNGEERAKGNILERFSAQQFPDLHSELNLSSLELGDSALYFCASSAPGTSEAPDTQYFGPGTRLTVL.

The V and J genes are TRBV6-1 and TRBJ1-2; maybe TRBD1 (6 bases). Trimming removed 2 bases at V and 6 bases at J, with 16 bases between. This CDR3 contains 15 residues. In germline, CDR1 is MNHNS, CDR2 SASEGT. The CDR3 reads CASSERGGTGDGYTF. In DNA form, the CDR3 reads TGTGCCAGCAGTGAAAGGGGGGGTACGGGAGATGGCTACACCTTC.

This chain uses TRBV30 with TRBJ2-5, with unresolved D. The V and J ends lost 0 bases and 1 base respectively, with 9 bases between them. In germline, CDR1 is GTSNPN, CDR2 SVGIG (reference sequence). CDR3 length equals 14 residues. CDR3 sequence: CAWSVGGGQETQYF. As DNA, the CDR3 is TGTGCCTGGAGTGTAGGCGGCGGCCAAGAGACCCAGTACTTC.

V is TRBV5-1 and J is TRBJ2-3; the match to TRBD2 covers 11 bases. Germline CDR1 is SGHRS and CDR2 is YFSETQ. The V and J ends lost 4 bases and 0 bases, in that order; junction bases with no gene match: 10. CDR3 length: 18 amino acids. The CDR3, as DNA: TGCGCCAGCAGCGCCCATTTACTAGCGGGGGTGAGCACAGATACGCAGTATTTT. Protein product: CASSAHLLAGVSTDTQYF.

The chain has TRBV18 and TRBJ2-6; no firm D call. Germline V gene data show CDR1 as KGHSH and CDR2 as LQKENI. Trimming shortened V by 1 base and J by 2 bases, and 9 bases separated the two germline ends. This CDR3 is built from 16 residues. The CDR3 spells CASSPLQAPGANVLTF. The CDR3, as DNA: TGTGCCAGCTCACCACTTCAGGCCCCTGGGGCCAACGTCCTGACTTTC.

A single count supports this clone. The rearrangement links TRBV9 to TRBJ2-1, with 14 bases aligning to TRBD2. Germline assignment: CDR1 SGDLS and CDR2 YYNGEE. The J segment lost 4 bases and the V segment lost 0 bases, leaving 6 bases of the junction unmatched. The CDR3 totals 18 residues. This CDR3 reads CASSVEGTSGGGYNEQFF. The CDR3 region has the DNA TGTGCCAGCAGCGTAGAGGGGACTAGCGGGGGAGGATACAATGAGCAGTTCTTC.

The chain has TRBV7-2 and TRBJ2-3, with 13 bases lining up with TRBD2. V gave up 6 bases and J gave up 8 bases; unmatched junction bases: 17. The CDR3 covers 18 residues. CDR1 is SGHTA and CDR2 is FQGNSA in the germline V gene. CDR3 in DNA: TGTGCCAGCAGTTCAGGACTAGCGGGGGACCCCTTAGTGGCTACGCAGTATTTT. It yields the protein CASSSGLAGDPLVATQYF.

This chain joins TRBV7-3 and TRBJ2-6; 8 bases are a match to TRBD1. CDR3 length: 15 residues. CDR1 and CDR2 from the germline V gene are SGHTA and FQGTGA. Germline trimming cut 5 bases from V and 2 bases from J; bases unmatched to any gene: 2. The CDR3 protein is CASSATGAGANVLTF. The CDR3 DNA sequence: TGTGCCAGCAGCGCGACAGGGGCTGGGGCCAACGTCCTGACTTTC.

The chain joins TRBV3-1 (or the pseudogene TRBV3-2) to TRBJ2-7, with 9 bases fitting TRBD1. CDR3 size: 18 residues. V lost 6 bases and J lost 3; bases outside the gene matches: 18. Germline lookup yields CDR1 LGHDT and CDR2 YNNKEL (reference sequence). The CDR3 region has the DNA TGTGCCAGCAGAGGTGGGAGCTCAGGAGGGACAGGGCGCTACGAGCAGTACTTC. This sequence encodes CASRGGSSGGTGRYEQYF.

This chain uses TRBV29-1 with TRBJ1-1; TRBD1 matches 8 bases. V trimming: 6 bases; J trimming: 4 bases; junction bases outside the gene matches: 10. The CDR3 loop spans 14 amino acids. Germline V gene data show CDR1 as SQVTM and CDR2 as ANQGSEA. CDR3 sequence reads: CSVHRQGWATEAFF. CDR3 nucleotides: TGCAGCGTCCACCGACAGGGGTGGGCCACTGAAGCTTTCTTT.

The chain employs TRBV7-9 and TRBJ1-2, with D possibly TRBD1 on 5 matching bases. V was pared by 1 base and J by 7 bases, with 13 bases between. The CDR3 length is 14 residues. Germline V gene sequence: CDR1 SEHNR, CDR2 FQNEAQ (reference sequence). The CDR3 protein is CASSLDSGLSGYTF. CDR3 coding DNA: TGTGCCAGCAGCTTAGACTCAGGGCTAAGTGGCTACACCTTC.

This sequence joins TRBV9 and TRBJ1-1, with a tentative D call TRBD1 (6 bases). V lost 0 bases to trimming and J lost 4 bases, with 10 bases between them. Germline CDR1 reads SGDLS; CDR2 reads YYNGEE. This CDR3 region has 14 residues. The CDR3, as DNA: TGTGCCAGCAGCGTAGAATGGGGGCCCACTGAAGCTTTCTTT. The encoded protein is CASSVEWGPTEAFF.